This TCR beta chain appears in the sequencing data of a study of T cell repertoires in cytomegalovirus infection. Study-level background: Public signatures in TCR beta pointed to CMV infection and matching HLA type.

TCRdb reanalysed the reads using MiXCR and keeps one entry per CDR3 protein. The sample has around 210,000 distinct CDR3 sequences; roughly 6.5% are singletons. At least ten counts were recorded for this clonotype. What it binds is not known. Study-wide points: The ex vivo response was dominated by HLA-C-restricted CMV-specific TCR beta clonotypes. People with CMV and the relevant HLA were identified by cumulative public TCR beta family frequency.

The sequence came from a human donor in good health (CMV status not recorded). Some clones in this sample may be carry-over from other donors' samples. Sequenced sample: PBMCs.

The CDR3 loop reads CASSRASLAKNIQYF. The CDR3 DNA sequence: TGTGCCAGCAGTCGGGCCTCCCTAGCCAAAAACATTCAGTACTTC. V gene TRBV7-9 combines with J gene TRBJ2-4, with D hard to call. Trimming cost V 6 bases and J 0 bases, with 12 bases left between them. Germline V gene lookup returns CDR1 SEHNR and CDR2 FQNEAQ (reference sequence). CDR3 length: 15 amino acids.